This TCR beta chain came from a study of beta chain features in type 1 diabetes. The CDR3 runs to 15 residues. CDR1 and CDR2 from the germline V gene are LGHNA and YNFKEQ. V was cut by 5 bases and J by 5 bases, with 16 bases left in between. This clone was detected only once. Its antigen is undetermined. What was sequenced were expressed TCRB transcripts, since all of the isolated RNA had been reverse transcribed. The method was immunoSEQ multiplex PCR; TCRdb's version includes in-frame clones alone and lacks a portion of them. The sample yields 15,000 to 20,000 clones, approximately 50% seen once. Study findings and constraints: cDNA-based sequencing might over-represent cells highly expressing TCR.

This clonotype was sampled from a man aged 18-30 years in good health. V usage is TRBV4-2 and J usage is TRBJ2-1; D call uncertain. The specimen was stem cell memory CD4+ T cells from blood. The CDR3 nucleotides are TGTGCCAGCAGCTTTCAGCTAGTTTCGAACAATGAGCAGTTCTTC. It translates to CASSFQLVSNNEQFF.